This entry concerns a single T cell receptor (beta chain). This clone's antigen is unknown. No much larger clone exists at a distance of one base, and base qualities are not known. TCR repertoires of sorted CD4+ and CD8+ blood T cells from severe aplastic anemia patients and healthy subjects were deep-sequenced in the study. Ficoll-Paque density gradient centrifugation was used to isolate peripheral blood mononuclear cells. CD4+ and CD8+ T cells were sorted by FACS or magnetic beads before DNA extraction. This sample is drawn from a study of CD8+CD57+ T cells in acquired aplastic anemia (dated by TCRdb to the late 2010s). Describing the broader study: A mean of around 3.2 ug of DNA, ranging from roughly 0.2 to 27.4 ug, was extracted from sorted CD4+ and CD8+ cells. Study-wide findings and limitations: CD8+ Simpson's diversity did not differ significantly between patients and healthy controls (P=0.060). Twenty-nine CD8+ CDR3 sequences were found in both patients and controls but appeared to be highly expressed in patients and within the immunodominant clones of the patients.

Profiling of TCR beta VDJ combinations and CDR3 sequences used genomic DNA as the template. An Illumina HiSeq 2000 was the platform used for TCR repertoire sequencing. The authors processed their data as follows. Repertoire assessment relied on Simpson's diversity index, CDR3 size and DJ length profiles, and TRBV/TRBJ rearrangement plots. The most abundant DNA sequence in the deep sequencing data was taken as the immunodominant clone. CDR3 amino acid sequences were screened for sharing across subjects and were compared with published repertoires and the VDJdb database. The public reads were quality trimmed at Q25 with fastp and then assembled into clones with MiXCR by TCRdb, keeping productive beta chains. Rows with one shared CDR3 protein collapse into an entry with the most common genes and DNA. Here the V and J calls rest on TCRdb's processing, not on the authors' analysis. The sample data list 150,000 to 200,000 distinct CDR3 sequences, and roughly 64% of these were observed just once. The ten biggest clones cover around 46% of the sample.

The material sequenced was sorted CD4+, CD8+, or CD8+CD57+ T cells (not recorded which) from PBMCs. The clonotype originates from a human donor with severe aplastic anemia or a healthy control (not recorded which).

CDR3 region: CSAPRTSRAYEQYF. The DNA sequence is as follows: TGCAGTGCTCCGAGGACTAGCCGAGCCTACGAGCAGTACTTC. The V and J segments used are TRBV20-1 and TRBJ2-7; TRBD2 fits 8 bases in the junction. Reading the germline V gene (reference sequence) gives CDR1 DFQATT and CDR2 SNEGSKA. The CDR3, cysteine through phenylalanine, is 14 amino acids long. The retained sequence is limited to the CDR3, 42 bases, with the frame set at the first base. After removal of 5 bases from V and 2 bases from J, the junction retains 8 bases not matched to a gene.